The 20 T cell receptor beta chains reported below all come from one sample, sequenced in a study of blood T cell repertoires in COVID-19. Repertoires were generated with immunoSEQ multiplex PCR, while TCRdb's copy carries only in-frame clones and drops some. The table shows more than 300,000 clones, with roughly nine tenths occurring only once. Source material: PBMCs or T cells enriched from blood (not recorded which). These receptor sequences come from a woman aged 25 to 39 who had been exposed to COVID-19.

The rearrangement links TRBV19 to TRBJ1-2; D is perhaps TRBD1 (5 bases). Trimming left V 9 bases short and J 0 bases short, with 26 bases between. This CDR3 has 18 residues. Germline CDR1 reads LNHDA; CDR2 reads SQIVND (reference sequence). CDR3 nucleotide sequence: TGTGCCAGCCATTTATCCCACAGGTGGCTTGGATCTAACTATGGCTACACCTTC. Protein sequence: CASHLSHRWLGSNYGYTF.

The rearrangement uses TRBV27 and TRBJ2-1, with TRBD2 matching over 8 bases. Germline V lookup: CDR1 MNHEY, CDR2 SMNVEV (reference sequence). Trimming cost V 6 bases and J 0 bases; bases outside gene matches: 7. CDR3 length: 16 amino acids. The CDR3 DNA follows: TGTGCCAGCAGAGCTTTAGCGGGGAGCTCCTACAATGAGCAGTTCTTC. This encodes CASRALAGSSYNEQFF.

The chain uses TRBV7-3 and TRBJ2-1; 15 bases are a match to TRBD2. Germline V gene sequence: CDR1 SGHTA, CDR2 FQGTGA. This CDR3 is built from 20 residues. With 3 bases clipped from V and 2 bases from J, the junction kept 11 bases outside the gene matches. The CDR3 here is CASSFGEGLAGGGPYNEQFF. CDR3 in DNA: TGTGCCAGCAGCTTTGGTGAGGGACTAGCGGGGGGCGGGCCCTACAATGAGCAGTTCTTC.

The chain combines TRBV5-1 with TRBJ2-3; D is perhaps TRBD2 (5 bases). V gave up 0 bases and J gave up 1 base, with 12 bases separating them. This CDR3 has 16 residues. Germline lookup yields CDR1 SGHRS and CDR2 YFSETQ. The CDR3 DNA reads TGCGCCAGCAGCTTGGTGCCTAGCATTGGCACAGATACGCAGTATTTT. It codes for CASSLVPSIGTDTQYF.

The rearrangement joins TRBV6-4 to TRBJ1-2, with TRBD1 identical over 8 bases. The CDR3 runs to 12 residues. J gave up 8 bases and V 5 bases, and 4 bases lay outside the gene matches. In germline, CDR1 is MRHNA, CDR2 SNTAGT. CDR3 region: CASSTQGGGYTF. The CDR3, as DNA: TGTGCCAGCAGTACACAGGGGGGCGGCTACACCTTC.

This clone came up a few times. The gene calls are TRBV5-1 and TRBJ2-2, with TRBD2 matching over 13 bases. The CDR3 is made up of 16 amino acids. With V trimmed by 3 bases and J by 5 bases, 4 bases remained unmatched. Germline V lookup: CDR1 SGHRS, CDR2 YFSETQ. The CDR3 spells CASSSGLAGVTGELFF. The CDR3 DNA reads TGCGCCAGCAGCTCAGGACTAGCGGGGGTTACCGGGGAGCTGTTTTTT.

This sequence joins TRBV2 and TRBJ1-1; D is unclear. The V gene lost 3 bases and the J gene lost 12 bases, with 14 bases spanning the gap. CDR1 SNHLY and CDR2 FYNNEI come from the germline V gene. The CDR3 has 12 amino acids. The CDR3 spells CASSDERMETFF. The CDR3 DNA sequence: TGTGCCAGCAGTGATGAGCGGATGGAGACTTTCTTT.

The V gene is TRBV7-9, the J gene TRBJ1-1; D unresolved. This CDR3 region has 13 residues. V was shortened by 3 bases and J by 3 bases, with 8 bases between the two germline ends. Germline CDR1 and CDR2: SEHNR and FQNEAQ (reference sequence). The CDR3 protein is CASSFRRDTEAFF. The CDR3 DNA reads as TGTGCCAGCAGCTTTCGGAGGGACACTGAAGCTTTCTTT.

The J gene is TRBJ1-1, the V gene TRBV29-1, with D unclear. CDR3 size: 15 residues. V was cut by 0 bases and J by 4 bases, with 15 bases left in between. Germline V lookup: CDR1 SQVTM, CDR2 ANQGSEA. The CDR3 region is CSVEDLIGETTEAFF. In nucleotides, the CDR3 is TGCAGCGTTGAAGATCTTATTGGAGAGACCACTGAAGCTTTCTTT.

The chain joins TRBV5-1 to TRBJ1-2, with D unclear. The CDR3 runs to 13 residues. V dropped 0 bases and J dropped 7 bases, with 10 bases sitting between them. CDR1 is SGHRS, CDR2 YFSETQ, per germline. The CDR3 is CASSLARFAGYTF. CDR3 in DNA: TGCGCCAGCAGCTTGGCCAGGTTCGCTGGCTACACCTTC.

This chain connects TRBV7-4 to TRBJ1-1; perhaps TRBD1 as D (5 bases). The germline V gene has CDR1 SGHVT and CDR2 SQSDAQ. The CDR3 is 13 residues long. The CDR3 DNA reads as TGTTTGGGAAAATCACAGGAGAACACTGAAGCTTTCTTT. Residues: CLGKSQENTEAFF. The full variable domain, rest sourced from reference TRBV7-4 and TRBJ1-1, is GAGVSQSPRYKVAKRGRDVALRCDSISGHVTLYWYRQTLGQGSEVLTYSQSDAQRDKSGRPSGRFSAERPERSVSTLKIQRTEQGDSAVYLCLGKSQENTEAFFGQGTRLTVV.

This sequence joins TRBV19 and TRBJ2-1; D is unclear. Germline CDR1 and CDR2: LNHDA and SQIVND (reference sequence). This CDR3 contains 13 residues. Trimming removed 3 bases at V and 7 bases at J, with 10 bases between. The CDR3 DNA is TGTGCCAGTAGTATGCCGGGTCCTAATGAGCAGTTCTTC. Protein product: CASSMPGPNEQFF.

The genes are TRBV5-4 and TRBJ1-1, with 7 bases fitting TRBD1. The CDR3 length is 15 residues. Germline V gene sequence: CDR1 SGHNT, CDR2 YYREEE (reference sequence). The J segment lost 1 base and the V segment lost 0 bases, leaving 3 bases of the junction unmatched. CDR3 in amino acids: CASSLGQGKNTEAFF. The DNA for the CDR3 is TGTGCCAGCAGCTTGGGACAGGGTAAGAACACTGAAGCTTTCTTT. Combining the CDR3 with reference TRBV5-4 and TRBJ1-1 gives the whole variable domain ETGVTQSPTHLIKTRGQQVTLRCSSQSGHNTVSWYQQALGQGPQFIFQYYREEENGRGNFPPRFSGLQFPNYSSELNVNALELDDSALYLCASSLGQGKNTEAFFGQGTRLTVV.

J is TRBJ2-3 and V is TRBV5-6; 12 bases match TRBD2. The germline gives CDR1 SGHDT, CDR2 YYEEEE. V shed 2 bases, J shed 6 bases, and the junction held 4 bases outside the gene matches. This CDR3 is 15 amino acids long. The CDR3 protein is CASSFGLAGSDTQYF. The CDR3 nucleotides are TGTGCCAGCAGCTTTGGACTAGCGGGGTCGGATACGCAGTATTTT.

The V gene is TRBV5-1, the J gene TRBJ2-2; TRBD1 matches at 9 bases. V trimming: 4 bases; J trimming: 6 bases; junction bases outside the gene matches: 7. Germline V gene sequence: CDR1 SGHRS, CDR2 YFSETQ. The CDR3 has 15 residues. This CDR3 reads CASSSTGGKSGELFF. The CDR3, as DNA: TGCGCCAGCAGCAGCACAGGGGGCAAGTCCGGGGAGCTGTTTTTT.

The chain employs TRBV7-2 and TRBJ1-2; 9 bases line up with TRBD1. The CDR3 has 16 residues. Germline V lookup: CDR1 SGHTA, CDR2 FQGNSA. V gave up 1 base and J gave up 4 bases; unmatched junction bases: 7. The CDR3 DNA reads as TGTGCCAGCAGCTTAGGGAGACAGGGGGTCGGCTATGGCTACACCTTC. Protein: CASSLGRQGVGYGYTF.

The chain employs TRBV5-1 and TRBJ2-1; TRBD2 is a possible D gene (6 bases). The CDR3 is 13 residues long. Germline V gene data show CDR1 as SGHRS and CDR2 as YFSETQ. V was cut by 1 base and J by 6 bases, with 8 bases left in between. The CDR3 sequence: CASSLSGVNEQFF. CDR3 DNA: TGCGCCAGCAGCTTGTCGGGGGTCAATGAGCAGTTCTTC. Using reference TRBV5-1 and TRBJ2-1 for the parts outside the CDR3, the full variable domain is KAGVTQTPRYLIKTRGQQVTLSCSPISGHRSVSWYQQTPGQGLQFLFEYFSETQRNKGNFPGRFSGRQFSNSRSEMNVSTLELGDSALYLCASSLSGVNEQFFGPGTRLTVL.

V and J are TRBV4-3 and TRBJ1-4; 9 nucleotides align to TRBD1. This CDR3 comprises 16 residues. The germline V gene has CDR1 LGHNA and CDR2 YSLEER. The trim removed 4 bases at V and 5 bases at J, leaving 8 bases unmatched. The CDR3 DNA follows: TGCGCCAGCAGCCCTTGGGACAGGGATGAGAATGAAAAACTGTTTTTT. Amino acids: CASSPWDRDENEKLFF.

The chain's CDR3 is CASSNSRGLQETQYF. The DNA for the CDR3 is TGTGCCAGCAGCAATAGCAGGGGGCTCCAAGAGACCCAGTACTTC. The chain joins TRBV5-4 to TRBJ2-5; 8 bases align to TRBD1. Looked up from germline, CDR1 is SGHNT and CDR2 is YYREEE (reference sequence). J lost 1 base, V lost 4 bases, and 6 bases had no gene match. The CDR3 sequence is 15 residues long. The variable domain in full, with the rest retrieved from reference TRBV5-4 and TRBJ2-5, is ETGVTQSPTHLIKTRGQQVTLRCSSQSGHNTVSWYQQALGQGPQFIFQYYREEENGRGNFPPRFSGLQFPNYSSELNVNALELDDSALYLCASSNSRGLQETQYFGPGTRLLVL.

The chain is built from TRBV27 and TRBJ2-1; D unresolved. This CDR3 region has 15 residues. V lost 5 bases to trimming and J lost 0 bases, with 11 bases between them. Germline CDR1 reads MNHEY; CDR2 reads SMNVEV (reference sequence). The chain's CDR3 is CASSTVDISYNEQFF. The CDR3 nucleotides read TGTGCCAGCAGTACAGTCGATATCTCCTACAATGAGCAGTTCTTC.